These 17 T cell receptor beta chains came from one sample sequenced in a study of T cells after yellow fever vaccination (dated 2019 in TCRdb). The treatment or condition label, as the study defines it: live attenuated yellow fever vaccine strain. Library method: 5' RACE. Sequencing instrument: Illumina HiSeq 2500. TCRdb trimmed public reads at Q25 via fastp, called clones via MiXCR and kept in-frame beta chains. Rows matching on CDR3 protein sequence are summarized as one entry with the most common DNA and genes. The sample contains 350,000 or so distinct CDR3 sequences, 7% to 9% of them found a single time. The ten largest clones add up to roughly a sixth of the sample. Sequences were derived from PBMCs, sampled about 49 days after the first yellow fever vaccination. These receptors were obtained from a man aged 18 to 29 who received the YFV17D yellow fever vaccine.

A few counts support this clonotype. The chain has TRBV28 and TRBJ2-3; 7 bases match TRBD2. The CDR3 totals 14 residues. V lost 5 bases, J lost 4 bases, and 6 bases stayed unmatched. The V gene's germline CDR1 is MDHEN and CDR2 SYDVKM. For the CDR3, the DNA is TGTGCCAGCAGTCTCCCCACTAGCGCAGATACGCAGTATTTT. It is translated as CASSLPTSADTQYF.

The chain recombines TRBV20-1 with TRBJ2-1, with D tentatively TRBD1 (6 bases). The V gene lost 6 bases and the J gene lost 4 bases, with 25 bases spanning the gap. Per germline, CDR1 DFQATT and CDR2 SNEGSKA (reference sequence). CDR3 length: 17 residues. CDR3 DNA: TGCAGTGCCCTTACTTTTGGCCCCAGGGGAATTTACAATGAGCAGTTCTTC. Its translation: CSALTFGPRGIYNEQFF.

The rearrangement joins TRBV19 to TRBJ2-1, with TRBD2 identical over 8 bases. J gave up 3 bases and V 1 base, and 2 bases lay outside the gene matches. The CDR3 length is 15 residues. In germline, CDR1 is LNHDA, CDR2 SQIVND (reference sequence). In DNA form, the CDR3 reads TGTGCCAGTAGTATAGGCCTAGCGGGCTACAATGAGCAGTTCTTC. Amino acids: CASSIGLAGYNEQFF.

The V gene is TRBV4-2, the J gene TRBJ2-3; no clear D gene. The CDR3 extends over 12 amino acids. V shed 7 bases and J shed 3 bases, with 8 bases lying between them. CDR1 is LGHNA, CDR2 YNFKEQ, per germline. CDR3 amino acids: CASTKGTDTQYF. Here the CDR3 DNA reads TGTGCCAGCACCAAGGGTACAGATACGCAGTATTTT.

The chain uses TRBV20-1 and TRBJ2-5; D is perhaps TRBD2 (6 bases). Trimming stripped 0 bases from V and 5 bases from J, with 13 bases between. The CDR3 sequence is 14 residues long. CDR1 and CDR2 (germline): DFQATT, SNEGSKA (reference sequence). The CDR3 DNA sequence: TGCAGTGCTAGAGATGGCTCTAGCGAGGAGACCCAGTACTTC. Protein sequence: CSARDGSSEETQYF.

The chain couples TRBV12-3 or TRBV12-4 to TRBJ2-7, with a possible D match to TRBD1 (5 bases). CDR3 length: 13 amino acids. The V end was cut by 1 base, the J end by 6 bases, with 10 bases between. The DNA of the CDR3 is TGTGCCAGCAGTTTAGGACAGTTGGTCGAGCAGTACTTC. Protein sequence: CASSLGQLVEQYF.

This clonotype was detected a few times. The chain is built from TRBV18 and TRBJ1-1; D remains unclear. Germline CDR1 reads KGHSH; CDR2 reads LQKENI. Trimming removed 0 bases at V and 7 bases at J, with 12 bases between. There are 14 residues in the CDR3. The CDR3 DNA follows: TGTGCCAGCTCACCACCGATGGACGGTTATGAAGCTTTCTTT. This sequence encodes CASSPPMDGYEAFF.

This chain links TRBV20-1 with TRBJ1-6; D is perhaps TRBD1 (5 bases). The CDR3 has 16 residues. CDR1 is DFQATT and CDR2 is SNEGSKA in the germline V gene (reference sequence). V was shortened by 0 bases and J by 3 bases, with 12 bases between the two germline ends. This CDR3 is CSAREAGYLYNSPLHF. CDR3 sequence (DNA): TGCAGTGCTAGAGAGGCAGGGTATCTCTATAATTCACCCCTCCACTTT.

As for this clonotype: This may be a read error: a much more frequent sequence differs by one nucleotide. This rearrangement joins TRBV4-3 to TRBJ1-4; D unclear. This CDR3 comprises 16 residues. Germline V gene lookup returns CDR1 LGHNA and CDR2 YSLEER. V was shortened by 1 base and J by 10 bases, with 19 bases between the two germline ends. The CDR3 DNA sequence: TGCGCCAGCAGCCAAGCGGATATAGAACAGCCGGCAAAACTGTTTTTT. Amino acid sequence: CASSQADIEQPAKLFF.

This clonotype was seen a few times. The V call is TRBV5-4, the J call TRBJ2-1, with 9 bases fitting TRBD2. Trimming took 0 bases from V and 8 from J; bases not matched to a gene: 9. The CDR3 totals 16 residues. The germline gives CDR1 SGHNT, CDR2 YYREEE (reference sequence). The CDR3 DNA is TGTGCCAGCAGCTTGGCTAGCGGGGAACTATTTTATGAGCAGTTCTTC. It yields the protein CASSLASGELFYEQFF.

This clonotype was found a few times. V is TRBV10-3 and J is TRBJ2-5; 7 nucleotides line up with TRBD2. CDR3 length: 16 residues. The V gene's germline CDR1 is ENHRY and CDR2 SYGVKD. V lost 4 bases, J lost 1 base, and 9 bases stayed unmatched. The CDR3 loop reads CAISVMAGEGQETQYF. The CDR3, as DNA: TGTGCCATCAGTGTAATGGCGGGGGAGGGCCAAGAGACCCAGTACTTC.

The CDR3 spells CASSTSTGTSKSPDYEQYF. In nucleotides, the CDR3 is TGCGCCAGCAGCACTTCTACCGGGACTTCCAAATCCCCCGATTACGAGCAGTACTTC. V and J are TRBV5-1 and TRBJ2-7; tentative D call: TRBD2 (6 bases). Trimming cost V 4 bases and J 4 bases, with 30 bases left between them. The CDR3 length is 19 residues. Germline CDR1 and CDR2: SGHRS and YFSETQ.

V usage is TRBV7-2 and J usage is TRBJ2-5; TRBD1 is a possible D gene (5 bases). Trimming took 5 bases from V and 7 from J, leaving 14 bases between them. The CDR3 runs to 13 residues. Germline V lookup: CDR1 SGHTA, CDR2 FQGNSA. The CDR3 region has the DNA TGTGCCAGCAGCGACGGACCCCAGGGGACCCAGTACTTC. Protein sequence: CASSDGPQGTQYF.

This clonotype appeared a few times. CDR3 nucleotide sequence: TGTGCCAGCAGCTTGCGACAGGGTGGACACGGGGAGCTGTTTTTT. Protein product: CASSLRQGGHGELFF. J is TRBJ2-2 and V is TRBV5-4; 7 positions agree with TRBD1. CDR3 length: 15 amino acids. CDR1 and CDR2 from the germline V gene are SGHNT and YYREEE (reference sequence). Trimming at V came to 1 base and at J to 7 bases, leaving 7 bases not matched to a gene.

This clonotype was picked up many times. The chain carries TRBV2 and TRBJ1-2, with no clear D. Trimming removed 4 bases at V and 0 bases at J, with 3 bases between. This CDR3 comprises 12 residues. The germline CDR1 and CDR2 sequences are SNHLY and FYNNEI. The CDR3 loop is CASSVTNYGYTF. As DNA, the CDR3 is TGTGCCAGCAGTGTCACTAACTATGGCTACACCTTC.

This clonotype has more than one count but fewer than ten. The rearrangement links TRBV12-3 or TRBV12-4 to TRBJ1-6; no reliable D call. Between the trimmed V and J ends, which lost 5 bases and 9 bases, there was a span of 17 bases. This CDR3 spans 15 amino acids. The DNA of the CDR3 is TGTGCCAGCAGTCACGACGTTCTGGGAATTTCACCCCTCCACTTT. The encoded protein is CASSHDVLGISPLHF.

The CDR3 loop reads CASSSGTSGVSEQFF. CDR3 nucleotide sequence: TGTGCCAGCAGTTCGGGGACTAGCGGGGTATCTGAGCAGTTCTTC. The chain joins TRBV6-5 to TRBJ2-1; TRBD2 matches 13 bases. The CDR3 covers 15 residues. CDR1 is MNHEY and CDR2 is SVGAGI in the germline V gene. Losses at the gene ends were 4 bases for V and 9 bases for J; bases not matched to a gene: 6.